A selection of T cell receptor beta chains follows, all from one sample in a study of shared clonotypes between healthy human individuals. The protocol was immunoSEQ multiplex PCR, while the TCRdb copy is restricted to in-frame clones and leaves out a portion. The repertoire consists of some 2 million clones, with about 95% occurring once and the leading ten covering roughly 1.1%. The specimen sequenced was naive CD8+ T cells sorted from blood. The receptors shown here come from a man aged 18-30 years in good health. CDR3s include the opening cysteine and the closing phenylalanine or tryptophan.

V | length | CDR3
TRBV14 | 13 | CASSQGQDYGYTF
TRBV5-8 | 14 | CASSFSGSSYEQYF
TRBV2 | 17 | CASSFPSGLSSYNEQFF
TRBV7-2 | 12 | CASSLLLDTQYF
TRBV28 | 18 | CASSSDSGTGTSSYEQYF
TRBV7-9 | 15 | CASSLIGAGTDTQYF
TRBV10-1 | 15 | CASFIGQTSSYEQYF
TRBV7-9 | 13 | CVSCGGMTDTQYF
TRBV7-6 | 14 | CASSLEADTGELFF
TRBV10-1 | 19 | CASSESELAGKAFYNEQFF
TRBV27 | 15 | CASSLQGPLNTEAFF
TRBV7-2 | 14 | CASSLALRSREQYF
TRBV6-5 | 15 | CASSPDRERRTEAFF
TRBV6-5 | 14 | CASGYGDGDYEQYF
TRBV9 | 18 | CASSPTSIDLSENSPLHF
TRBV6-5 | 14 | CASSYVAGSYEQYF
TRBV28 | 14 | CASSLTRYNSPLHF
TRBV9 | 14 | CASSGRTDSYEQYF
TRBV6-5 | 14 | CASSYFEGSYEQYF
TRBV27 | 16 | CASSYFAGSSTDTQYF
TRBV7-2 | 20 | CASSLAIPAGGIQALETQYF
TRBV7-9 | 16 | CASSLAKGQGAIEAFF
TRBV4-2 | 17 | CASSHPSGGGSTDTQYF
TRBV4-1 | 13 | CASSQVWGYEQYF
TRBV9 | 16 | CASSVVGVAGANVLTF
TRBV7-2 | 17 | CASSSPGSERGSYEQYF
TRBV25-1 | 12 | CASSESPYEQYF
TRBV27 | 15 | CASSLQPGQAYGYTF
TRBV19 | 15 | CASSIRQGADEKLFF
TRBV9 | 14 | CASSVEDSSYEQYF
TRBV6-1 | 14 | CASSELAVNQPQHF
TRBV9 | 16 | CASSAHPGQVGDGYTF
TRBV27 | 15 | CASSFSVLSANVLTF